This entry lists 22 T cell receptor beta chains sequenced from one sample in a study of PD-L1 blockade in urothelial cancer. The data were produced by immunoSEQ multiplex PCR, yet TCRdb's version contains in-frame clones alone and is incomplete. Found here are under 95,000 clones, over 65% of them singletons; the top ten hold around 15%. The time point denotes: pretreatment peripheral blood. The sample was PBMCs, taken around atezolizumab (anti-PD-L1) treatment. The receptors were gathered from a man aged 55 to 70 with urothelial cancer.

The CDR3 loop reads CASSYSQGQGIWQYF. The CDR3 DNA reads TGTGCCAGCAGTTACTCCCAAGGACAGGGAATATGGCAGTACTTC. The chain links TRBV6-5 to TRBJ2-7; 8 bases agree with TRBD1. This CDR3 comprises 15 residues. The trim removed 0 bases at V and 9 bases at J, leaving 10 bases unmatched. Germline assignment: CDR1 MNHEY and CDR2 SVGAGI.

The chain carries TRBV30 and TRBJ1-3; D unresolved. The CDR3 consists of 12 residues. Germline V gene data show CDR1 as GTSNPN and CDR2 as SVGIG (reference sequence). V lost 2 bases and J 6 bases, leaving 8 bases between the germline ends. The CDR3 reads CAWSRVQNTIYF. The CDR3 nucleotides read TGTGCCTGGAGTAGAGTGCAAAACACCATATATTTT.

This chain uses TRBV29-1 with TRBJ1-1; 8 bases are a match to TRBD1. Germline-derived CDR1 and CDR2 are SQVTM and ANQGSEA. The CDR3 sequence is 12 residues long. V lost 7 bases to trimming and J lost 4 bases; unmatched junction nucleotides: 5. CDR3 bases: TGCAGCGGCCGACAGGGGAGCACTGAAGCTTTCTTT. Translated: CSGRQGSTEAFF.

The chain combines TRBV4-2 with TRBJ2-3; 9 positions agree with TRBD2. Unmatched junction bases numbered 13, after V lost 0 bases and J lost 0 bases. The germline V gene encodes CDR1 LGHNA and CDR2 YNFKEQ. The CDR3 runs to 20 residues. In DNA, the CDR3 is TGTGCCAGCAGCCAAGAAGGTAGGGGGAGCGGGGGGCGCAGCACAGATACGCAGTATTTT. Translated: CASSQEGRGSGGRSTDTQYF.

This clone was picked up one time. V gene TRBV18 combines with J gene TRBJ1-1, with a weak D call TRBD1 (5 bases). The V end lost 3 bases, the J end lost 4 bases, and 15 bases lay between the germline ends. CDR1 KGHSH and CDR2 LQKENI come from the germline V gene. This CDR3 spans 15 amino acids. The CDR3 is CASSPDLIGGTEAFF. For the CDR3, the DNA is TGTGCCAGCTCACCCGACTTAATCGGGGGCACTGAAGCTTTCTTT. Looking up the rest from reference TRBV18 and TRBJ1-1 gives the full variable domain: NAGVMQNPRHLVRRRGQEARLRCSPMKGHSHVYWYRQLPEEGLKFMVYLQKENIIDESGMPKERFSAEFPKEGPSILRIQQVVRGDSAAYFCASSPDLIGGTEAFFGQGTRLTVV.

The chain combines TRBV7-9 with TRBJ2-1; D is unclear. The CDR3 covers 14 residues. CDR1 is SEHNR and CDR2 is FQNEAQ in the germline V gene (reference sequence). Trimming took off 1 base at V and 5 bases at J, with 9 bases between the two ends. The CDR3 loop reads CASSLGTANNEQFF. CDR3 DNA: TGTGCCAGCAGCTTAGGAACAGCAAACAATGAGCAGTTCTTC.

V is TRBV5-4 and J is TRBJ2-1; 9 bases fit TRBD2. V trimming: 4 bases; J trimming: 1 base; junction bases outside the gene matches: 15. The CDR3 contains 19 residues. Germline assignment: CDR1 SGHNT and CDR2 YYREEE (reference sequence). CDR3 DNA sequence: TGTGCCAGCAGCCACACACGCGGGAGGGCTAGGGAGTCCTACAATGAGCAGTTCTTC. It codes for CASSHTRGRARESYNEQFF.

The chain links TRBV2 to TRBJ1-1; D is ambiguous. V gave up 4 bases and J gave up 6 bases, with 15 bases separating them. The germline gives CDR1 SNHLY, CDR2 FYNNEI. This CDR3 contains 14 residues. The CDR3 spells CASSVGVVGSEAFF. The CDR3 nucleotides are TGTGCCAGCAGTGTCGGGGTAGTGGGTTCTGAAGCTTTCTTT. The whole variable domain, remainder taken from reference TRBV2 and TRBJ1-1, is EPEVTQTPSHQVTQMGQEVILRCVPISNHLYFYWYRQILGQKVEFLVSFYNNEISEKSEIFDDQFSVERPDGSNFTLKIRSTKLEDSAMYFCASSVGVVGSEAFFGQGTRLTVV.

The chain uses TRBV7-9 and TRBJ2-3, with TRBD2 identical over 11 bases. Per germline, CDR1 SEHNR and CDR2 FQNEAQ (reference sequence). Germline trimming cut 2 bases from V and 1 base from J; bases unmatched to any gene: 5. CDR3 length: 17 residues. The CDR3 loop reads CASSLYSGRAGTDTQYF. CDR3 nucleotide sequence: TGTGCCAGCAGCTTATATAGCGGGAGGGCCGGCACAGATACGCAGTATTTT.

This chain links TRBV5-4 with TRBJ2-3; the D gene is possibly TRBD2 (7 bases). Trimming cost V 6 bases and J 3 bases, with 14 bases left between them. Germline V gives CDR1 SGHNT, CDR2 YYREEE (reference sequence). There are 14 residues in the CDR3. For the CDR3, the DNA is TGTGCCAGCAAGGGGAGGGGGGGGACAGATACGCAGTATTTT. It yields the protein CASKGRGGTDTQYF. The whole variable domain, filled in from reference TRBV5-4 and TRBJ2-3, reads ETGVTQSPTHLIKTRGQQVTLRCSSQSGHNTVSWYQQALGQGPQFIFQYYREEENGRGNFPPRFSGLQFPNYSSELNVNALELDDSALYLCASKGRGGTDTQYFGPGTRLTVL.

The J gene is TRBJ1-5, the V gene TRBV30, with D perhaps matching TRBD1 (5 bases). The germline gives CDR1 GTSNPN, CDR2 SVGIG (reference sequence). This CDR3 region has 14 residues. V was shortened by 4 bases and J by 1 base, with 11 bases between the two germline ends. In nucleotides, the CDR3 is TGTGCCTGGAAGAACAGGTTGAGCAATCAGCCCCAGCATTTT. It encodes CAWKNRLSNQPQHF. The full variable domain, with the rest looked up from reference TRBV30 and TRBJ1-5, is SQTIHQWPATLVQPVGSPLSLECTVEGTSNPNLYWYRQAAGRGLQLLFYSVGIGQISSEVPQNLSASRPQDRQFILSSKKLLLSDSGFYLCAWKNRLSNQPQHFGDGTRLSIL.

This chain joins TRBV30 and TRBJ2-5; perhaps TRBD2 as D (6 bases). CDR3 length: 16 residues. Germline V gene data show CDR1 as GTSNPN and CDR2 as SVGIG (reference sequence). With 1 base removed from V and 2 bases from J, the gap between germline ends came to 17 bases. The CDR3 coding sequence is TGTGCCTGGAGTGCGGGACGGGGGAGATCTCAAGAGACCCAGTACTTC. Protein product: CAWSAGRGRSQETQYF.

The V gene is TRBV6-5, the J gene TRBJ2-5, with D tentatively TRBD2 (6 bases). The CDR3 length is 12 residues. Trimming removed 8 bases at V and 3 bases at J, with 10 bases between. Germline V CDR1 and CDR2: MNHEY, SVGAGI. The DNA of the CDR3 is TGTGCCAGCTTCGGCGGGAAAGAGACCCAGTACTTC. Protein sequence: CASFGGKETQYF.

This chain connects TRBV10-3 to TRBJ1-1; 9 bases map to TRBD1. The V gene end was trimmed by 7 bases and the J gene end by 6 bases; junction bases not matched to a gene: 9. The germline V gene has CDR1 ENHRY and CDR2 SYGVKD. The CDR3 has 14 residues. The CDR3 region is CAIKRTGGASEAFF. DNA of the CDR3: TGTGCCATCAAACGAACAGGGGGCGCCTCTGAAGCTTTCTTT.

The DNA for the CDR3 is TGTGCCAGCAGACGGTTGGGGGGAAATACGCAGTATTTT. Protein sequence: CASRRLGGNTQYF. The chain has TRBV11-2 and TRBJ2-3; tentative D call: TRBD2 (6 bases). CDR3 length: 13 amino acids. In germline, CDR1 is SGHAT, CDR2 FQNNGV. V was trimmed by 6 bases and J by 7 bases, leaving 14 bases between them.

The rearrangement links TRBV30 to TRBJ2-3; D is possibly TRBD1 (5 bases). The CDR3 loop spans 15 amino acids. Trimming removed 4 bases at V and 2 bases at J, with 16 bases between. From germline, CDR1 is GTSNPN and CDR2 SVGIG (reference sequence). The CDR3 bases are TGTGCCTGGACCAAAGGGGCCGTCCCCACAGATACGCAGTATTTT. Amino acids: CAWTKGAVPTDTQYF.

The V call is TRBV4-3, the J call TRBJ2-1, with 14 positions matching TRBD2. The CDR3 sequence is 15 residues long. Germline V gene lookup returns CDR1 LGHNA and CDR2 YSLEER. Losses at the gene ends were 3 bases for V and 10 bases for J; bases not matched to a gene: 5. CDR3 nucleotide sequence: TGCGCCAGCAGCCAGGGACTAGCGGGAGTAGAGGAGCAGTTCTTC. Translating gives CASSQGLAGVEEQFF.

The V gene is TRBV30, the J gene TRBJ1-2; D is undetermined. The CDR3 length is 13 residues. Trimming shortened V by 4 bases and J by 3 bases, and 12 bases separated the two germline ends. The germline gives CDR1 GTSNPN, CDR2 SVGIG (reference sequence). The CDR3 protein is CAWNDGIDYGYTF. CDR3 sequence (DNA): TGTGCCTGGAACGACGGGATAGACTATGGCTACACCTTC.

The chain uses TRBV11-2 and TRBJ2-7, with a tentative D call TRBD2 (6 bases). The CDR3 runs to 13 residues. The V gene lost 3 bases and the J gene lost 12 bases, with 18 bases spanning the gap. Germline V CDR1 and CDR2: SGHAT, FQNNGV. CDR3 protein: CASSFSSTSWRYF. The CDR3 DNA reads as TGTGCCAGCAGCTTCTCCTCTACTAGCTGGCGGTACTTC.

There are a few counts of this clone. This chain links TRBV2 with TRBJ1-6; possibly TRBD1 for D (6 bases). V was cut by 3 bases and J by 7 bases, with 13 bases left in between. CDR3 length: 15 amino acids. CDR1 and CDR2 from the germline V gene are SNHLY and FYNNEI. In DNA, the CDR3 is TGTGCCAGCAGTGAGCGGGGGCGGGAAAATTCACCCCTCCACTTT. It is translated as CASSERGRENSPLHF.

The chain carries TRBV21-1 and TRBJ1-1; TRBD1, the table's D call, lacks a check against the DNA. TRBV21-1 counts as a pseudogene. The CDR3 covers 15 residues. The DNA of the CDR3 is TGTGCCAGCAGCATACCGACAGGAGCGGACACTGAAGCTTTCTTT. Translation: CASSIPTGADTEAFF.

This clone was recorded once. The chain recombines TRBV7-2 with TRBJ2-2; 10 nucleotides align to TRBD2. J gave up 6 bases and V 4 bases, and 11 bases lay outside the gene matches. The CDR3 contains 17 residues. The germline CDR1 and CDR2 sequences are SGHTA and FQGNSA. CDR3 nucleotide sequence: TGTGCCAGCAGCTCGGACCTAGCGGGAGTTATCCCCGGGGAGCTGTTTTTT. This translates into CASSSDLAGVIPGELFF.